This TCR beta chain came from a study of blood T cells in healthy people across ages. As for this clonotype: Its antigen is unknown.

The authors ran a second PCR of roughly 7 to 11 cycles using a sample-barcoded 5' primer and a J-beta primer mix. TCRdb redid the calling of the 5' RACE reads with MiXCR, one entry per CDR3 protein. The table records over 1,500,000 distinct CDR3 sequences, 49% of them present only once. Overall study results and limits: Diversity estimated from one million T cells was considered an underestimate. Relative to aged donors, long-lived donors carried more naive CD4+ cells and displayed higher diversity.

Germline CDR1 is SGDLS and CDR2 is YYNGEE. The germline V and J ends were trimmed by 3 bases and 1 base, with 10 bases remaining between them. The CDR3 spans 14 residues. Each donor was a healthy Caucasian individual from Russia, aged roughly 6 to 90. Sequenced sample: blood. V and J are TRBV9 and TRBJ1-1; D is perhaps TRBD1 (6 bases). This receptor was identified in a woman between 35 and 50 years old in good health. The CDR3 reads CASSAPTGNTEAFF. The DNA of the CDR3 is TGTGCCAGCAGCGCGCCGACAGGGAACACTGAAGCTTTCTTT.